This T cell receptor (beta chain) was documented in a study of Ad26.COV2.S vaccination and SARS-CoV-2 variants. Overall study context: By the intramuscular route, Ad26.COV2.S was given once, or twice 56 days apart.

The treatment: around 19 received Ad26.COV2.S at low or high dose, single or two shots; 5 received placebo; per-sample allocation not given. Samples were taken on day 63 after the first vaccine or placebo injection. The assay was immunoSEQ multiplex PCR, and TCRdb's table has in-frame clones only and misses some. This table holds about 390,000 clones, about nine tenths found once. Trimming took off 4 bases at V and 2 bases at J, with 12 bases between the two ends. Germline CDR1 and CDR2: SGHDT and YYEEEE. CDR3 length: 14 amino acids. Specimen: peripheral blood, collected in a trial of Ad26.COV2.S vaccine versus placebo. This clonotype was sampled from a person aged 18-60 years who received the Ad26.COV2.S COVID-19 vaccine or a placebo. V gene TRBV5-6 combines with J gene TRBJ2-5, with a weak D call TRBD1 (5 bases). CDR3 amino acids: CASSKGHKQETQYF. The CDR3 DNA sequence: TGTGCCAGCAGCAAAGGACACAAGCAAGAGACCCAGTACTTC.